This entry describes one T cell receptor beta chain. Its antigen is still unknown. The entry originates in a study of T cell responses to AZD1222 COVID-19 vaccine. Germline lookup yields CDR1 MNHEY and CDR2 SMNVEV (reference sequence). V shed 5 bases, J shed 4 bases, and the junction held 6 bases outside the gene matches. This CDR3 comprises 15 residues. The study's findings and limits: The span of vaccine-associated CD4 TCRs extended across spike, with dominance at 160-218 and 743-854. A reported finding is that nearly half of spike-specific TCRs target unmutated variant regions. Baseline seropositives among AZD1222 recipients totaled only 5 to 7. Donors were largely white British and mainly female; clonal diversity was possibly underestimated.

Using immunoSEQ multiplex PCR, the repertoire was profiled, and TCRdb retains in-frame clones only, with some absent. Among 85,000 to 120,000 clones listed, around 87% were seen once. This clonotype was sampled from an adult in good health. The rearrangement links TRBV27 to TRBJ1-5, with 9 bases identical to TRBD1. This specimen consisted of peripheral blood, obtained on day 0 of AZD1222 vaccination. CDR3 sequence reads: CASSPRDRGNQPQHF. CDR3 sequence (DNA): TGTGCCAGCAGTCCCCGAGACAGGGGGAATCAGCCCCAGCATTTT.